One sample yielded the 5 T cell receptor beta chains listed below, sequenced in a study of cytomegalovirus exposure and HLA in healthy donors. Here immunoSEQ multiplex PCR was the method, and the copy in TCRdb shows in-frame clones only, minus some. The sample has some 100,000 clones, approximately 89% seen once; the top ten hold around 2%. The sequenced sample consisted of PBMCs. All receptors come from a man between 18 and 29 years old in good health and CMV-seronegative.

The rearrangement uses TRBV9 and TRBJ2-7, with 9 bases that match TRBD2. J gave up 3 bases and V 0 bases, and 4 bases lay outside the gene matches. The germline V gene encodes CDR1 SGDLS and CDR2 YYNGEE. The CDR3 contains 15 residues. DNA of the CDR3: TGTGCCAGCAGCGTAGGGTCTAGCGGGAACTACGAGCAGTACTTC. Translation gives CASSVGSSGNYEQYF. Based on the CDR3 plus reference TRBV9 and TRBJ2-7, the full variable domain is DSGVTQTPKHLITATGQRVTLRCSPRSGDLSVYWYQQSLDQGLQFLIQYYNGEERAKGNILERFSAQQFPDLHSELNLSSLELGDSALYFCASSVGSSGNYEQYFGPGTRLTVT.

The gene calls are TRBV7-2 and TRBJ1-1; D perhaps matches TRBD1 (6 bases). This CDR3 comprises 14 residues. CDR1 SGHTA and CDR2 FQGNSA come from the germline V gene. Trimming left V 5 bases short and J 4 bases short, with 14 bases between. CDR3 region: CASSVQGRVTEAFF. The CDR3 nucleotides read TGTGCCAGCAGCGTACAGGGAAGGGTCACTGAAGCTTTCTTT.

This clone has just a few counts. The chain has TRBV30 and TRBJ1-2; tentative D call: TRBD1 (5 bases). V gave up 5 bases and J gave up 8 bases, with 18 bases separating them. The length of the CDR3 is 13 residues. CDR1 is GTSNPN and CDR2 is SVGIG in the germline V gene (reference sequence). The CDR3 DNA sequence: TGTGCCTGGGCGCGAGGAGGGGAAGGAGGCTACACCTTC. Translating gives CAWARGGEGGYTF.

The rearrangement joins TRBV4-3 to TRBJ1-4, with D perhaps matching TRBD1 (5 bases). Trimming took off 3 bases at V and 3 bases at J, with 11 bases between the two ends. The CDR3 has 15 amino acids. Germline V gene data show CDR1 as LGHNA and CDR2 as YSLEER. The CDR3 DNA follows: TGCGCCAGCAGCCAGGGGCAGAATCCTAATGAAAAACTGTTTTTT. Residues: CASSQGQNPNEKLFF.

The J gene is TRBJ2-3, the V gene TRBV2; TRBD2 agrees at 11 bases. CDR1 SNHLY and CDR2 FYNNEI come from the germline V gene. V shed 7 bases and J 0 bases; nucleotides not matched to a gene: 3. The CDR3 is made up of 15 amino acids. CDR3: CASTSGRQSTDTQYF. In DNA, the CDR3 is TGTGCCAGCACTAGCGGGAGGCAAAGCACAGATACGCAGTATTTT. Full variable domain (rest looked up from reference TRBV2 and TRBJ2-3): EPEVTQTPSHQVTQMGQEVILRCVPISNHLYFYWYRQILGQKVEFLVSFYNNEISEKSEIFDDQFSVERPDGSNFTLKIRSTKLEDSAMYFCASTSGRQSTDTQYFGPGTRLTVL.